Below are 26 T cell receptor beta chains sequenced from a single sample in a study of OX40 agonist ivuxolimab in advanced cancers. The receptor library was made with the immunoSEQ multiplex PCR assay. This immuneACCESS table, as held by TCRdb, lists in-frame sequences with V and J called but not all clones. Of the missing ones, under half trace to an unresolved V gene in checked studies; the others have no known cause. The sample table contains fewer than 85,000 clones; only one count was recorded for roughly 83% of them. In total, the top ten clones hold 0.85% of the sample. The specimen was CD4+ or CD8+ T cells sorted from blood, collected in a trial of the OX40 agonist ivuxolimab. The source is an adult with an advanced solid tumor such as melanoma, head and neck, liver or kidney cancer.

The rearrangement links TRBV30 to TRBJ1-2, with 7 nucleotides matching TRBD1. The CDR3 is 16 residues long. The germline gives CDR1 GTSNPN, CDR2 SVGIG (reference sequence). The J segment lost 9 bases and the V segment lost 0 bases, leaving 16 bases of the junction unmatched. CDR3 in amino acids: CAWSVGTAYSMGRYTF. In DNA, the CDR3 is TGTGCCTGGAGTGTAGGGACAGCATACTCTATGGGTCGCTACACCTTC.

The chain couples TRBV4-3 to TRBJ2-5, with D hard to call. The DNA end lines up better with TRBJ2-7; the J call may be wrong. This CDR3 is 15 amino acids long. CDR1 LGHNA and CDR2 YSLEER come from the germline V gene. DNA for the CDR3: TGCGCCAGCAGCCAAGATCCCCAGGTAGGGCTCGAGCAGTACTTC. This gives the protein CASSQDPQVGLEQYF.

This chain connects TRBV7-2 to TRBJ2-3; 11 bases are a match to TRBD2. In germline, CDR1 is SGHTA, CDR2 FQGNSA. V trimming: 5 bases; J trimming: 6 bases; junction bases outside the gene matches: 10. The CDR3 spans 16 residues. The CDR3 sequence is CASSTGTSGLSDTQYF. DNA for the CDR3: TGTGCCAGCAGCACCGGGACTAGCGGACTCTCGGATACGCAGTATTTT.

This chain links TRBV7-2 with TRBJ1-1; D may be TRBD1 (6 bases). The CDR3 totals 16 residues. Trimming stripped 2 bases from V and 1 base from J, with 14 bases between. The V gene's germline CDR1 is SGHTA and CDR2 FQGNSA. CDR3 amino acids: CASSLPRGHGNTEAFF. The DNA of the CDR3 is TGTGCCAGCAGCTTACCCCGGGGGCACGGGAACACTGAAGCTTTCTTT.

V and J are TRBV9 and TRBJ1-3; 7 bases are a match to TRBD1. J was trimmed by 0 bases and V by 3 bases; bases with no gene match: 9. CDR1 is SGDLS, CDR2 YYNGEE, per germline. This CDR3 has 17 amino acids. Here the CDR3 DNA reads TGTGCCAGCAGCGCGACAGGGAGGTCTGGCTCTGGAAACACCATATATTTT. It translates to CASSATGRSGSGNTIYF.

The chain employs TRBV9 and TRBJ1-3; 9 positions agree with TRBD1. The CDR3 length is 15 residues. The ends lost 4 bases at V and 3 bases at J; junction bases unmatched: 5. Germline V lookup: CDR1 SGDLS, CDR2 YYNGEE. Written as DNA, the CDR3 is TGTGCCAGCAGCCCCACAGGGGGCGTTGGAAACACCATATATTTT. Translating gives CASSPTGGVGNTIYF.

Only one count was recorded for this clone. The chain has TRBV4-2 and TRBJ2-7; tentatively, D is TRBD1 or TRBD2 (6 bases each). The CDR3 sequence is 18 residues long. The germline V gene has CDR1 LGHNA and CDR2 YNFKEQ. V dropped 4 bases and J dropped 0 bases, with 22 bases sitting between them. This chain's CDR3 is CASSRRGDGLTTSYEQYF. The DNA of the CDR3 is TGTGCCAGCAGCCGTAGGGGGGACGGACTTACGACCTCCTACGAGCAGTACTTC.

The V gene is TRBV5-1, the J gene TRBJ2-3; no definite D call. Trimming took 4 bases from V and 5 from J, leaving 11 bases between them. Looked up from germline, CDR1 is SGHRS and CDR2 is YFSETQ. CDR3 length equals 13 residues. The CDR3 region is CASSPLSLDTQYF. In DNA, the CDR3 is TGCGCCAGCAGCCCCCTGTCTCTAGATACGCAGTATTTT.

The rearrangement joins TRBV7-3 to TRBJ1-2, with 11 bases matching TRBD1. The CDR3 runs to 15 residues. With 5 bases clipped from V and 7 bases from J, the junction kept 9 bases outside the gene matches. Per the germline V gene, CDR1 is SGHTA and CDR2 is FQGTGA. CDR3 loop: CASSDPGTGGGGYTF. The CDR3 DNA reads as TGTGCCAGCAGCGACCCCGGGACAGGGGGGGGTGGCTACACCTTC.

V usage is TRBV9 and J usage is TRBJ1-3; a weak D match, TRBD1 (5 bases). CDR3 length equals 17 residues. Germline V gene sequence: CDR1 SGDLS, CDR2 YYNGEE. V was clipped by 3 bases and J by 0 bases, with 16 bases between them. CDR3 protein: CASSDPPGQHSGNTIYF. In DNA, the CDR3 is TGTGCCAGCAGCGATCCTCCGGGGCAGCACTCTGGAAACACCATATATTTT.

The chain is built from TRBV18 and TRBJ1-6; no definite D call. The CDR3 covers 16 residues. Germline CDR1 is KGHSH and CDR2 is LQKENI. Trimming pared 2 bases from V and 1 base from J, leaving 9 bases between. The CDR3, as DNA: TGTGCCAGCTCACCAAGGGCAGGATCCTATAATTCACCCCTCCACTTT. It specifies CASSPRAGSYNSPLHF.

The chain has TRBV7-6 and TRBJ2-7; D is perhaps TRBD2 (7 bases). CDR3 length: 15 residues. CDR1 SGHVS and CDR2 FNYEAQ come from the germline V gene. Between the trimmed V and J ends, which lost 5 bases and 6 bases, there was a span of 20 bases. CDR3 in DNA: TGTGCCAGCAGCCGATTAGGGGGGGCTAAAAGCGAGCAGTACTTC. Translated: CASSRLGGAKSEQYF.

The table lists this clone with a few counts. The rearrangement uses TRBV9 and TRBJ2-1, with unresolved D. The germline V and J ends were trimmed by 4 bases and 5 bases, with 13 bases remaining between them. This CDR3 contains 14 residues. CDR1 is SGDLS and CDR2 is YYNGEE in the germline V gene. The CDR3 region has the DNA TGTGCCAGCAGCCCCCGGCAAGGGAACAATGAGCAGTTCTTC. It yields the protein CASSPRQGNNEQFF.

The chain joins TRBV11-2 to TRBJ2-1; D not certain. The germline gives CDR1 SGHAT, CDR2 FQNNGV. V dropped 5 bases and J dropped 2 bases, with 22 bases sitting between them. The CDR3 is 18 residues long. CDR3 residues: CASSTIKGPLTAYNEQFF. The CDR3 nucleotides read TGTGCCAGCAGCACCATTAAAGGGCCTTTAACGGCCTACAATGAGCAGTTCTTC.

The chain has TRBV18 and TRBJ2-3; 8 bases fit TRBD1. The CDR3 is 15 residues long. Germline V gives CDR1 KGHSH, CDR2 LQKENI. The junction had 5 bases not matched to a gene; V was cut back by 3 bases and J by 3 bases. CDR3 protein: CASSPGQGGTDTQYF. Here the CDR3 DNA reads TGTGCCAGCTCACCTGGACAGGGTGGGACAGATACGCAGTATTTT.

The rearrangement uses TRBV11-2 and TRBJ2-1; 11 bases map to TRBD2. Losses at the gene ends were 0 bases for V and 6 bases for J; bases not matched to a gene: 10. The CDR3 loop spans 18 amino acids. Germline V CDR1 and CDR2: SGHAT, FQNNGV. CDR3 in amino acids: CASSLDRPLAGGGNEQFF. The CDR3 nucleotides are TGTGCCAGCAGCTTAGATCGCCCCCTAGCGGGGGGCGGCAATGAGCAGTTCTTC.

This chain connects TRBV5-5 to TRBJ2-3; TRBD1 is a possible D gene (5 bases). The V end lost 6 bases, the J end lost 4 bases, and 12 bases lay between the germline ends. The CDR3 loop spans 13 amino acids. Germline assignment: CDR1 SGHKS and CDR2 YYEKEE (reference sequence). The CDR3 region is CASNQGWADTQYF. CDR3 nucleotides: TGTGCCAGCAACCAGGGTTGGGCAGATACGCAGTATTTT.

This clone turned up a few times. This chain uses TRBV5-1 with TRBJ2-4, with TRBD2 matching over 11 bases. The CDR3 runs to 18 residues. CDR1 and CDR2 from the germline V gene are SGHRS and YFSETQ. Germline trimming cut 4 bases from V and 0 bases from J; bases unmatched to any gene: 9. CDR3 sequence (DNA): TGCGCCAGCAGCCACACTAGCGGGGGCGATCTAGCCAAAAACATTCAGTACTTC. Amino acid sequence: CASSHTSGGDLAKNIQYF.

The V gene is TRBV4-2, the J gene TRBJ1-3; D perhaps matches TRBD1 (5 bases). Trimming left V 1 base short and J 0 bases short, with 10 bases between. Germline loops: CDR1 LGHNA, CDR2 YNFKEQ. The CDR3 has 16 residues. The CDR3 DNA reads TGTGCCAGCAGCCAAGCGACAGCGAGCTCTGGAAACACCATATATTTT. Its translation is CASSQATASSGNTIYF.

The chain combines TRBV10-2 with TRBJ1-3, with D unclear. The CDR3 sequence is 15 residues long. CDR1 WSHSY and CDR2 SAAADI come from the germline V gene. Between the trimmed V and J ends, which lost 3 bases and 0 bases, there was a span of 9 bases. The CDR3 sequence: CASSDGQSSGNTIYF. The CDR3 DNA reads as TGCGCCAGCAGTGACGGGCAGAGCTCTGGAAACACCATATATTTT.

The genes are TRBV30 and TRBJ2-3; D might be TRBD1 or TRBD2, each matching 5 bases. CDR3 length equals 14 residues. CDR1 is GTSNPN and CDR2 is SVGIG in the germline V gene (reference sequence). Trimming removed 7 bases at V and 0 bases at J, with 14 bases between. In DNA, the CDR3 is TGTGCCTCGAGAGGGGCAGGGAGCACAGATACGCAGTATTTT. It yields the protein CASRGAGSTDTQYF.

The V gene is TRBV4-3, the J gene TRBJ2-1; the D gene is possibly TRBD2 (7 bases). CDR1 and CDR2 (germline): LGHNA, YSLEER. V lost 0 bases, J lost 1 base, and 16 bases lay in between. The CDR3 loop spans 18 amino acids. Here the CDR3 reads CASSQDWGGPLSYNEQFF. Here the CDR3 DNA reads TGCGCCAGCAGCCAAGATTGGGGGGGGCCCTTATCCTACAATGAGCAGTTCTTC.

V and J are TRBV5-1 and TRBJ2-3, with 7 bases matching TRBD1. Germline assignment: CDR1 SGHRS and CDR2 YFSETQ. The CDR3 totals 17 residues. J gave up 3 bases and V 0 bases, and 10 bases lay outside the gene matches. The CDR3 DNA follows: TGCGCCAGCAGCTTGGTGAGCAGGGGGAAGGGGACAGATACGCAGTATTTT. This gives the protein CASSLVSRGKGTDTQYF.

This chain links TRBV27 with TRBJ2-7, with D perhaps matching TRBD1 (6 bases). This CDR3 has 14 amino acids. Trimming left V 3 bases short and J 3 bases short, with 12 bases between. Per germline, CDR1 MNHEY and CDR2 SMNVEV (reference sequence). The chain's CDR3 is CASSFTGPDYEQYF. The CDR3 nucleotides are TGTGCCAGCAGTTTTACAGGGCCGGACTACGAGCAGTACTTC.

CDR3 bases: TGTGCCAGCAGCGGCTCGGGACAGGGGCTCTTGGGCTACACCTTC. It codes for CASSGSGQGLLGYTF. V and J are TRBV7-2 and TRBJ1-2; TRBD1 agrees at 10 bases. Trimming at V came to 5 bases and at J to 8 bases, leaving 11 bases not matched to a gene. Germline V lookup: CDR1 SGHTA, CDR2 FQGNSA. The CDR3 extends over 15 amino acids.

This clone showed up just a few times. This chain joins TRBV9 and TRBJ1-1, with D hard to call. V lost 3 bases to trimming and J lost 0 bases, with 18 bases between them. The CDR3 loop spans 17 amino acids. Germline V gene lookup returns CDR1 SGDLS and CDR2 YYNGEE. The DNA of the CDR3 is TGTGCCAGCAGCGCGGAACCCCTTTTGGGGATGAACACTGAAGCTTTCTTT. Protein product: CASSAEPLLGMNTEAFF.